These 13 T cell receptor beta chains share one sample of origin, sequenced in a study of response to subunit inactivated influenza vaccine. TCRdb reprocessed the RT-PCR reads with MiXCR, giving one entry per CDR3 protein. The profile shows under 750,000 distinct CDR3 sequences, roughly 10% of them singletons. The specimen was PBMCs from blood, collected on the day of vaccination. These receptors were collected from a man between 50 and 59 years old who received an inactivated influenza vaccine.

V and J are TRBV5-1 and TRBJ2-3, with a tentative D call TRBD2 (5 bases). The CDR3 totals 15 residues. CDR1 is SGHRS and CDR2 is YFSETQ in the germline V gene. V was shortened by 3 bases and J by 0 bases, with 11 bases between the two germline ends. The CDR3 DNA is TGCGCCAGCAGCTCGGACTCATCTAGCACAGATACGCAGTATTTT. Protein product: CASSSDSSSTDTQYF.

CDR3 nucleotides: TGTGCCACCAGCAGAGATAACGGGGGCGCGAACACCGGGGAGCTGTTTTTT. As protein: CATSRDNGGANTGELFF. The chain joins TRBV15 to TRBJ2-2; either TRBD1 or TRBD2 may supply D (6 bases each). Germline-derived CDR1 and CDR2 are LNHNV and YYDKDF (reference sequence). V was cut by 0 bases and J by 0 bases, with 11 bases left in between. The CDR3 runs 17 residues.

The CDR3 here is CASSTPTSGETQYF. The CDR3 DNA reads as TGTGCCAGCTCTACTCCGACTAGCGGCGAGACCCAGTACTTC. The chain recombines TRBV12-3 or TRBV12-4 with TRBJ2-5; TRBD2 matches at 9 bases. This CDR3 is 14 amino acids long. V lost 8 bases to trimming and J lost 5 bases; unmatched junction nucleotides: 9.

The table lists this clonotype with a few counts. The chain joins TRBV5-5 to TRBJ1-4; D is ambiguous. Germline CDR1 SGHKS, CDR2 YYEKEE (reference sequence). The ends were cut back, 3 bases at V and 2 bases at J, with 17 bases in the middle. The CDR3 has 17 amino acids. This chain's CDR3 is CASSSYWPSETNEKLFF. CDR3 nucleotide sequence: TGTGCCAGCAGCTCCTACTGGCCCTCGGAGACTAATGAAAAACTGTTTTTT.

The gene calls are TRBV27 and TRBJ2-2; 10 bases map to TRBD1. The CDR3 spans 18 residues. The germline CDR1 and CDR2 sequences are MNHEY and SMNVEV (reference sequence). After removal of 2 bases from V and 3 bases from J, the junction contained 9 bases not matched to a gene. The CDR3: CASSLVRDRGGHTGELFF. Here the CDR3 DNA reads TGTGCCAGCAGTTTAGTCCGGGACAGGGGAGGGCACACCGGGGAGCTGTTTTTT.

This chain connects TRBV4-3 to TRBJ1-4; D perhaps matches TRBD1 (6 bases). Germline V CDR1 and CDR2: LGHNA, YSLEER. The V end was cut by 0 bases, the J end by 3 bases, with 11 bases between. The CDR3 has 16 amino acids. CDR3 sequence reads: CASSQDPAGANEKLFF. The CDR3 DNA is TGCGCCAGCAGCCAAGATCCGGCAGGGGCTAATGAAAAACTGTTTTTT.

This clonotype occurred a few times. The rearrangement joins TRBV7-2 to TRBJ2-5; 7 nucleotides line up with TRBD1. Trimming took 6 bases from V and 11 from J; bases not matched to a gene: 18. This CDR3 comprises 15 residues. The germline CDR1 and CDR2 sequences are SGHTA and FQGNSA. The CDR3 is CASRSDRESFTMQYF. The DNA of the CDR3 is TGTGCCAGCAGGTCAGACAGGGAATCGTTCACTATGCAGTACTTC.

This clonotype was seen at least ten times. This sequence joins TRBV6-2 or TRBV6-3 and TRBJ2-7; TRBD1 aligns across 10 bases. The CDR3 has 19 amino acids. Germline V gene data show CDR1 as MNHEY and CDR2 as SVGEGT. With 2 bases clipped from V and 2 bases from J, the junction kept 15 bases outside the gene matches. The CDR3 nucleotides are TGTGCCAGCAGTTACACGATAAACCTGGACAGGGGGAAGGCCTACGAGCAGTACTTC. This codes for CASSYTINLDRGKAYEQYF.

This chain links TRBV20-1 with TRBJ2-1; unclear D gene. V shed 3 bases and J shed 0 bases, with 9 bases lying between them. CDR1 DFQATT and CDR2 SNEGSKA come from the germline V gene (reference sequence). The CDR3 covers 14 residues. CDR3 bases: TGCAGTGCTAGTATGGCGAGCTCCTACAATGAGCAGTTCTTC. Translated, it gives CSASMASSYNEQFF.

The rearrangement uses TRBV4-3 and TRBJ2-1; 7 bases are a match to TRBD2. V lost 1 base and J lost 7; bases outside the gene matches: 4. The germline CDR1 and CDR2 sequences are LGHNA and YSLEER. CDR3 length: 14 amino acids. In DNA form, the CDR3 reads TGCGCCAGCAGCCAAGTCGGGACTAAGAATGAGCAGTTCTTC. This gives the protein CASSQVGTKNEQFF.

The table lists this clonotype with a few counts. This rearrangement joins TRBV6-5 to TRBJ2-5, with TRBD1 as a possible D gene (6 bases). The CDR3 loop spans 12 amino acids. The germline V gene encodes CDR1 MNHEY and CDR2 SVGAGI. V lost 10 bases to trimming and J lost 5 bases, with 14 bases between them. CDR3 protein: CATRTAGETQYF. The CDR3 nucleotides read TGTGCCACCAGGACAGCTGGCGAGACCCAGTACTTC.

This clonotype has only a few counts. The chain joins TRBV7-9 to TRBJ2-1, with TRBD1 matching 9 bases. CDR1 is SEHNR, CDR2 FQNEAQ, per germline (reference sequence). This CDR3 comprises 13 residues. With V trimmed by 6 bases and J by 7 bases, 4 bases remained unmatched. CDR3 nucleotide sequence: TGTGCCAGCAGACAGGGGGCTCGTAATGAGCAGTTCTTC. Protein product: CASRQGARNEQFF.

The V call is TRBV7-9, the J call TRBJ2-7; unclear D gene. CDR1 is SEHNR, CDR2 FQNEAQ, per germline (reference sequence). The V gene lost 5 bases and the J gene lost 3 bases, with 11 bases spanning the gap. CDR3 length equals 13 residues. The CDR3 DNA follows: TGTGCCAGCAGCACAACATACGTCTACGAGCAGTACTTC. It specifies CASSTTYVYEQYF.